The entry that follows covers one T cell receptor (beta chain) sequence. Its matching antigen is unknown. Germline CDR1 reads DFQATT; CDR2 reads SNEGSKA (reference sequence). CDR3 length equals 14 residues. The trim removed 5 bases at V and 1 base at J, leaving 6 bases unmatched. The data were obtained in a study of neurological immune-mediated disorders. 5'RACE with 10-nucleotide random UMIs produced the cDNA. Each CDR3 protein is one row after TCRdb ran MiXCR on the 5' RACE reads. The sample lists over 11,000 distinct CDR3 sequences; approximately 7.7% were seen once. Findings and limits, study-wide: Private repertoires in all groups were suggested by the absence of shared CDR3 amino acid sequences among expanded clones across subjects.

V usage is TRBV20-1 and J usage is TRBJ2-7; 9 nucleotides line up with TRBD1. The receptor was derived from a woman aged 35 to 49 in good health. The material sequenced was CD8+ T cells from blood. This CDR3 reads CSAGQGRGSYEQYF. CDR3 coding DNA: TGCAGTGCTGGACAGGGGCGTGGGTCCTACGAGCAGTACTTC.